This T cell receptor beta chain was sequenced during a study of OX40 agonist ivuxolimab in advanced cancers. Study results and limitations: CD8+ T cells averaged more expanded clones than CD4+. Among the lowest peripheral clonal expansion occurred in 0.1-3.0 mg/kg partial responders.

Points on this clone: No antigen is known for it.

The length of the CDR3 is 15 residues. V shed 2 bases and J 7 bases; nucleotides not matched to a gene: 4. Germline V gene lookup returns CDR1 SEHNR and CDR2 FQNEAQ (reference sequence). Profiling relied on immunoSEQ multiplex PCR, and the TCRdb table lists in-frame clones only, not all of them. The sample contains tens of thousands of clones, 88% of which appear only once. The material sequenced was CD4+ or CD8+ T cells sorted from blood, taken in a trial of the OX40 agonist ivuxolimab. The rearrangement joins TRBV7-9 to TRBJ2-1, with 11 nucleotides matching TRBD2. The receptor comes from an adult with an advanced solid tumor such as melanoma, head and neck, liver or kidney cancer. The CDR3 sequence: CASSLLAGGGNEQFF. The CDR3 bases are TGTGCCAGCAGCTTACTAGCGGGAGGTGGAAATGAGCAGTTCTTC.